This TCR beta chain was retrieved from a study of T cells after yellow fever vaccination. Template switching by 5'RACE produced TCR cDNA, adding a universal primer site and UMIs. TCRdb analysed the 5' RACE reads with MiXCR anew, one entry per CDR3 protein. This sample yields under 700,000 distinct CDR3 sequences, of which roughly 17% are seen a single time; 17% belongs to the top ten. There are a few counts of this clonotype. The antigen remains undetermined. Study outcomes and limitations: Clonotypes found in both CD4 and CD8 compartments made up a small share. Abundant clonotypes from the bulk population could have been carried over as contaminants into FACS-sorted repertoires.

The germline gives CDR1 SGHRS, CDR2 YFSETQ. This CDR3 has 14 amino acids. V dropped 3 bases and J dropped 6 bases, with 15 bases sitting between them. This specimen was PBMCs, taken about 5 days after the first yellow fever vaccination. The clonotype comes from a man aged 18 to 30 who received the YFV17D yellow fever vaccine. V usage is TRBV5-1 and J usage is TRBJ1-1, with unresolved D. As DNA, the CDR3 is TGCGCCAGCAGCTCCCAGGACGTACGGGCTGAAGCTTTCTTT. Translation: CASSSQDVRAEAFF.